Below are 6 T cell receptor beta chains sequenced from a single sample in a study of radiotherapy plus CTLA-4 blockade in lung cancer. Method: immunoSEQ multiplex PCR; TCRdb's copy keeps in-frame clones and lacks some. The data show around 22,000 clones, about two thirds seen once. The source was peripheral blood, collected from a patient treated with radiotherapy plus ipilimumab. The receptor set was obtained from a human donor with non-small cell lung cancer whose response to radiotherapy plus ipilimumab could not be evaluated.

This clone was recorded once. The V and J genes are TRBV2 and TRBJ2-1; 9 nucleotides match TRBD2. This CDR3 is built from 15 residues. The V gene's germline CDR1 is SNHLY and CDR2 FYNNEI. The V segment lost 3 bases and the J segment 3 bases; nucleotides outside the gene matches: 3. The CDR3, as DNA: TGTGCCAGCAGTGATCAAGCGGGAGGCTACAATGAGCAGTTCTTC. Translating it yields CASSDQAGGYNEQFF.

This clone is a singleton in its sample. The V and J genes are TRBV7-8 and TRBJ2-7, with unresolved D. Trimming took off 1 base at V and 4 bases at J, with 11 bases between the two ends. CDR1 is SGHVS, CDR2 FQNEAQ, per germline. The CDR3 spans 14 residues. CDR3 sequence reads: CASSLGRIGYEQYF. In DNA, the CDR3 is TGTGCCAGCAGCTTAGGCAGGATTGGATACGAGCAGTACTTC. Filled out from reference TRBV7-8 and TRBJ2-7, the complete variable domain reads GAGVSQSPRYKVAKRGQDVALRCDPISGHVSLFWYQQALGQGPEFLTYFQNEAQLDKSGLPSDRFFAERPEGSVSTLKIQRTQQEDSAVYLCASSLGRIGYEQYFGPGTRLTVT.

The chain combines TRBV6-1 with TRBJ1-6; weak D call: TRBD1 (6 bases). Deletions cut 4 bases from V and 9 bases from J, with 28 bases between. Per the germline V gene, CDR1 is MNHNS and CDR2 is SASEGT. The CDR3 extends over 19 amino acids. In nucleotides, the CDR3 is TGTGCCAGCAGTGTAGAGCCCCCAGGAGGTGCAGGGGTGGGTTCACCCCTCCACTTT. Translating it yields CASSVEPPGGAGVGSPLHF.

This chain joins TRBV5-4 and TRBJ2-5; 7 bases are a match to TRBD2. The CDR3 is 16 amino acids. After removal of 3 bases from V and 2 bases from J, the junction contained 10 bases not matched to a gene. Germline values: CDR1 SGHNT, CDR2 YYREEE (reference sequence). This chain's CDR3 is CASSWGGSGGQETQYF. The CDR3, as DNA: TGTGCCAGCAGCTGGGGAGGGTCCGGTGGACAAGAGACCCAGTACTTC.

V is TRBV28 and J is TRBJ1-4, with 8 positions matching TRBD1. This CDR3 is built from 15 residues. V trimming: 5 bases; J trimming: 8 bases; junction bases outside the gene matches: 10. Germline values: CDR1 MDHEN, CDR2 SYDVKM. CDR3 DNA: TGTGCCAGCAGTACCCAGGGGGCTGGGGACGAAAAACTGTTTTTT. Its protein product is CASSTQGAGDEKLFF.

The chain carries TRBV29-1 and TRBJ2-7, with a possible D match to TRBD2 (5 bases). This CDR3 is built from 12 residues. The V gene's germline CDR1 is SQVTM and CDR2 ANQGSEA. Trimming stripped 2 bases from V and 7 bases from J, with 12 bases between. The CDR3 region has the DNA TGCAGCGTTGAATGGCAATCGGGGGAGCAGTACTTC. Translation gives CSVEWQSGEQYF.